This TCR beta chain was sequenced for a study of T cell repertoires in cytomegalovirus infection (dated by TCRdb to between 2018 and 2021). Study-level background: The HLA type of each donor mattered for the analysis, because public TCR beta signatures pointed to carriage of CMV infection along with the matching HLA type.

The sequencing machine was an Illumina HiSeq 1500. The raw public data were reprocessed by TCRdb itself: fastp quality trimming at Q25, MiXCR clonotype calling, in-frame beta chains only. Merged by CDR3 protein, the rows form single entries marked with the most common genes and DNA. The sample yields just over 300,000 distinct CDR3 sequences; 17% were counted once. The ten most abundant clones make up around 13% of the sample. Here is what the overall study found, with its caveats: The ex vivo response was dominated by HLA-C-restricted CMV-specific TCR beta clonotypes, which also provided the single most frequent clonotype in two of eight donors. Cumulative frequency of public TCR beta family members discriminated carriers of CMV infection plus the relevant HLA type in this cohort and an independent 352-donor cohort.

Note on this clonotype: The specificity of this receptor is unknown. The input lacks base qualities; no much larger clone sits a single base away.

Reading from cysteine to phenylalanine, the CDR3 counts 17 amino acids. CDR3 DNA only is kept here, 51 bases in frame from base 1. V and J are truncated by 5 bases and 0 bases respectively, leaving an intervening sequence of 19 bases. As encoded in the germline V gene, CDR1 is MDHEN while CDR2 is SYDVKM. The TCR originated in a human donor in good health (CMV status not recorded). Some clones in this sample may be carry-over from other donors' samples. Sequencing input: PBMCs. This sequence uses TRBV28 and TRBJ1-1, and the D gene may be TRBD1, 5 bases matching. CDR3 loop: CASSPWGGRAMNTEAFF. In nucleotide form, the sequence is TGTGCCAGCAGTCCTTGGGGGGGACGCGCCATGAACACTGAAGCTTTCTTT.